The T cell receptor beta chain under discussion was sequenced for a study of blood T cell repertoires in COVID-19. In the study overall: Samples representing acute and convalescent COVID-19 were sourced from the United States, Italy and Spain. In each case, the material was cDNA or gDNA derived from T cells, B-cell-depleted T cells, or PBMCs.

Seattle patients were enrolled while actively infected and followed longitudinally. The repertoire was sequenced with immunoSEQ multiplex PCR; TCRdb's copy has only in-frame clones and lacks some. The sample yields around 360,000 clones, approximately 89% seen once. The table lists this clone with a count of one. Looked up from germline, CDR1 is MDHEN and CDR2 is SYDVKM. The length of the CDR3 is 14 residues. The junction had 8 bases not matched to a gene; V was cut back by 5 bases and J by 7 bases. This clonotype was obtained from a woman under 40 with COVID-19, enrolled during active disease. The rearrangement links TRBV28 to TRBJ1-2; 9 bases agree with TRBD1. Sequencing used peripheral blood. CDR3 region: CASSLGQGWGGYTF. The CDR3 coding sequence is TGTGCCAGCAGTCTGGGACAGGGTTGGGGTGGCTACACCTTC.